This TCR beta chain derives from a study of CD8 T cells in ankylosing spondylitis. Note on this clonotype: Its antigen is not identified.

V was cut by 0 bases and J by 5 bases, with 6 bases left in between. From germline, CDR1 is LGHNA and CDR2 YNFKEQ. This CDR3 is 13 amino acids long. Findings of the study overall: Significant enrichment of disease-linked clones was reported in matched ankylosing spondylitis synovial fluid. What appeared characteristic of ankylosing spondylitis blood was a TCR beta motif of eight highly homologous variants.

Making use of molecular barcodes, quantitative 5'-RACE generated TCR beta libraries. TCRdb reprocessed the 5' RACE reads with MiXCR, giving one entry per CDR3 protein. The table shows about 300,000 distinct CDR3 sequences, with 20% to 25% occurring only once. This rearrangement joins TRBV4-2 to TRBJ2-3; no definite D call. Sequenced: blood, either unsorted or a sorted T cell fraction (not recorded which). The clonotype comes from a female donor with ankylosing spondylitis or in good health (not recorded which). The CDR3 is CASSQDQEDTQYF. The CDR3 DNA follows: TGTGCCAGCAGCCAAGATCAAGAAGATACGCAGTATTTT.